This T cell receptor beta chain was documented in a study of T cell responses to AZD1222 COVID-19 vaccine (dated by TCRdb to the early 2020s). In the study overall: A total of about 230 trial participants underwent TCR sequencing, of whom 207 received two doses of AZD1222 and approximately 25 received two doses of the MenACWY control vaccine. Enrollment into the trials was organized by age into subgroups of 18-55, 56-69 and 70-plus years, and those subgroups contained roughly 140, 27 and 60 TCR-sequenced participants, respectively.

This clone was observed once. Its antigen is currently not known. Base quality data are lacking; no much larger clone is found one base away. The germline V gene (reference sequence) gives CDR1 as WNHNN and CDR2 as SYGVQD. V is shortened by 9 bases, J by 6 bases, and the region joining them spans 27 bases. CDR3 length: 16 amino acids, cysteine to phenylalanine. Only CDR3 DNA remains: 48 bases, in frame from the first base. The CDR3 regions of human TCRbeta chains were analyzed by immunosequencing. The published analysis was carried out like this. TCRs in the repertoires were compared against a reference library of SARS-CoV-2-specific TCRs that had been generated with the MIRA antigen-specificity platform. Breadth was defined as the fraction of unique TCRs that were SARS-CoV-2-associated. Depth was defined as the fraction of total T cells that were SARS-CoV-2-associated. Using the MIRA data, each spike-specific TCR was assigned both to the spike region to which the TCR was reactive and to a CD4 or CD8 class. Log10-transformed breadth and depth values were compared by one-way ANOVA with Sidak's multiple comparisons tests. What TCRdb holds here is the immuneACCESS table cut down to in-frame rearrangements. Part of the clones is not present; checked against another copy, under half of the missing clones reflect an unresolved V gene, and the others are unexplained. That table is the source of V, J and clone size, and D and trimming were worked out from the DNA. The sample table lists some 170,000 clones, approximately 90% of them with a count of one. The ten largest clonotypes hold 4.3% of the sample.

Study-level results and caveats: The vaccine-associated CD4 TCRs covered the entire spike protein, and the dominant responses fell in regions 160-218 and 743-854. Participants were mostly white British and included more females than males, and it was suggested by the authors that clonal diversity may have been underestimated. Because no day 14 peak-response samples were available, the repertoires could be characterized only after the peak T cell response. Spike-specific TCR breadth and depth rose significantly after two AZD1222 doses compared with day 0 and with MenACWY recipients. Only five or six AZD1222 recipients were SARS-CoV-2 seropositive at baseline, limiting conclusions about previously exposed vaccinees. The 56-69-year group was small, and its depth increase did not reach significance, likely because of low power. Reportedly, almost half of the unique spike-specific TCRs recognized epitopes lying outside the regions that are mutated in the B.1.351 and B.1.1.7 variants.

The sample's time point, from its label and the paper: about 28 days (+/-7) after the second vaccine dose. The treatment or condition label of this sample denotes: meningococcal conjugate vaccine given as trial control. The vaccinee samples were drawn from two UK trials, COV001 and COV002, one of which was a single-blind randomized controlled phase 2/3 trial testing AZD1222 (ChAdOx1 nCoV-19) in healthy adults. For TCRbeta chain sequencing, PBMC samples from trial participants were taken at day 0 and at day 28 after the second dose. The rearrangement joined TRBV10-1 to TRBJ2-7; TRBD1 could be the D gene, as 6 bases match. This TCR derives from an adult who received the MenACWY meningococcal vaccine as a control. This specimen was peripheral blood, taken 28 days after the second dose of the MenACWY control vaccine. The CDR3 loop reads CASLHRDSATRFEQYF. The DNA sequence is given as TGCGCCAGTCTGCACAGGGATTCAGCTACTAGGTTCGAGCAGTACTTC.